The T cell receptor (beta chain) under discussion was sequenced for a study of T cells in Graves' hyperthyroidism and ophthalmopathy. Study-level information: Peripheral blood draws took place at initial diagnosis, ahead of any treatment.

The CDR3 extends over 12 amino acids. The V gene lost 3 bases and the J gene lost 5 bases, with 8 bases spanning the gap. Germline loops: CDR1 SGDLS, CDR2 YYNGEE. Study conclusions and caveats: Most clonotypes that expanded in the thyroid above 0.001 also showed up in blood.

TCR beta CDR3 sequences were amplified from RNA transcripts. HTBI primers were employed in a first-round RT-PCR of the TCR CDR3. TCRdb recomputed calls from the multiplex PCR reads with MiXCR, one row per CDR3 protein. The sample consists of 750,000 to 950,000 distinct CDR3 sequences, 38% of them appearing once. This clonotype has more than one count but fewer than ten. Its specificity is not known. Diagnosis rested on symptoms, serum thyroxine and TRAb, thyroid ultrasound, and orbital computed tomography. The receptor was isolated from a man between 18 and 35 years old with Graves' hyperthyroidism. The genes are TRBV9 and TRBJ1-1; the D is unclear. Sequences were obtained from blood. The CDR3: CASSAGKTEAFF. The CDR3 DNA reads TGTGCCAGCAGCGCGGGGAAGACTGAAGCTTTCTTT.